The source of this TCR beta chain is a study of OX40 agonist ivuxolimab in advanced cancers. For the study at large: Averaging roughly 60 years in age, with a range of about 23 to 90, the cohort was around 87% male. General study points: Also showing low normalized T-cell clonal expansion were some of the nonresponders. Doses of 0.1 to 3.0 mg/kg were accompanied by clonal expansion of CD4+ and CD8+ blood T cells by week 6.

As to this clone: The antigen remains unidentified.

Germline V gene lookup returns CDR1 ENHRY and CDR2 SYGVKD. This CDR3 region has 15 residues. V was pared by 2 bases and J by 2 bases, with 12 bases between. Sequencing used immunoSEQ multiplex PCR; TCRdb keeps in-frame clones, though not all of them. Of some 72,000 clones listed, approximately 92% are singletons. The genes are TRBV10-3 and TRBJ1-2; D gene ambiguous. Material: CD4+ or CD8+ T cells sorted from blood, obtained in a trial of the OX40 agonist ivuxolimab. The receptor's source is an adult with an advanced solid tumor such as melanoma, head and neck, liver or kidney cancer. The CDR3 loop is CAISEEPGSNYGYTF. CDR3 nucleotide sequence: TGTGCCATCAGTGAGGAACCAGGTTCGAACTATGGCTACACCTTC.